Listed below are T cell receptor beta chains from one sample, sequenced in a study of cytotoxic CD8 clonotypes in ibrutinib-treated CLL. The assay was immunoSEQ multiplex PCR, and TCRdb's table has in-frame clones only and misses some. The sample contains approximately 120,000 clones, around four fifths of which appear only once. This specimen was PBMCs, taken after 24 months of ibrutinib treatment. The receptors shown here come from a human donor with chronic lymphocytic leukemia. Each CDR3 is given with its conserved first and last residue. A D gene is named only where the DNA matches it firmly. Size is stated for part of the rows, as once, few or many counts, or as a class when the clone is expanded.

CDR3 DNA | CDR3 protein | J gene | clone size | V gene | D gene
TGTGCCAGCAGCCAAGGGGGTCGGGGGGAAGAGACCCAGTACTTC | CASSQGGRGEETQYF | TRBJ2-5 | NA | TRBV4-2 | TRBD2
TGTGCCAGCAGCCCGGACAGAATTAATTCACCCCTCCACTTT | CASSPDRINSPLHF | TRBJ1-6 | NA | TRBV7-2 | NA
TGCGCCAGCAGCCAAGCGCATTTTCAGAACACCGGGGAGCTGTTTTTT | CASSQAHFQNTGELFF | TRBJ2-2 | NA | TRBV4-3 | NA
TGTGCCAGCAGCCCCAGAGCGGGATACGAGCAGTACTTC | CASSPRAGYEQYF | TRBJ2-7 | NA | TRBV11-3 | TRBD2
TGTGCCAGCAGTGCAGGGGGATCTACTGAAGCTTTCTTT | CASSAGGSTEAFF | TRBJ1-1 | NA | TRBV6-1 | TRBD1
TGCGCCAGCAGCCAAGCCATAGGGGGCGGGGACACCGGGGAGCTGTTTTTT | CASSQAIGGGDTGELFF | TRBJ2-2 | NA | TRBV4-3 | NA
TGTGCCAGCAGTCCGTCGACAGGGGTCCACGAGCAGTACTTC | CASSPSTGVHEQYF | TRBJ2-7 | NA | TRBV28 | TRBD1
TGTGCCAGCAGCTTGGCAGGGGCCTACACAGATACGCAGTATTTT | CASSLAGAYTDTQYF | TRBJ2-3 | NA | TRBV5-4 | NA
TGCGCCAGCAGCGGGGCAGGGGGAAACTATGGCTACACCTTC | CASSGAGGNYGYTF | TRBJ1-2 | NA | TRBV4-3 | TRBD1
TGTGCCAGCAGCCATGGGGCGCGACAGGGCCGAGGCTACACCTTC | CASSHGARQGRGYTF | TRBJ1-2 | few | TRBV7-2 | TRBD1
TGTGCCAGCAGCTTAACCGCCAGGAGCTCCTACAATGAGCAGTTCTTC | CASSLTARSSYNEQFF | TRBJ2-1 | NA | TRBV7-9 | NA
TGCGCCAGCAGCACCCACAGGGGGCCGTTCGATTCTGGGGCCAACGTCCTGACTTTC | CASSTHRGPFDSGANVLTF | TRBJ2-6 | NA | TRBV5-1 | TRBD1
TGCGCCAGCAGCCCGTCTGCGGGCAACACAGATACGCAGTATTTT | CASSPSAGNTDTQYF | TRBJ2-3 | NA | TRBV5-1 | NA
TGTGCCAGCAGTTACGTCTACGAGCAGTACTTC | CASSYVYEQYF | TRBJ2-7 | NA | TRBV6-1 | NA
TGTGCCAGCAGAAGGGGCCGGGACACCAAACAGTTCTTC | CASRRGRDTKQFF | TRBJ2-1 | NA | TRBV6-5 | NA
TGTGCCACCAGAGACGGGACCCCCGGGGAGCTGTTTTTT | CATRDGTPGELFF | TRBJ2-2 | NA | TRBV15 | NA
TGTGCCAGTAGTATTATCTCGGACAGAGATACGCAGTATTTT | CASSIISDRDTQYF | TRBJ2-3 | NA | TRBV19 | NA
TGTGCCAGCAGCTTAGCGCGGGCAGCAGCTAGCACAGATACGCAGTATTTT | CASSLARAAASTDTQYF | TRBJ2-3 | NA | TRBV7-2 | NA
TGTGCCAGTAGTATTTACAGCCTTATGTCCGGGGAGCTGTTTTTT | CASSIYSLMSGELFF | TRBJ2-2 | NA | TRBV19 | NA
TGTGCCAGCAGCCCGGTCAACCCGTATGGCTACACCTTC | CASSPVNPYGYTF | TRBJ1-2 | NA | TRBV2 | NA
TGTGCCAGCAGTTTAGGGTCCGGGAGAGACTATGGCTACACCTTC | CASSLGSGRDYGYTF | TRBJ1-2 | NA | TRBV28 | NA
TGCGCCAGCAGCCAAGGGATTACCTATGGCTACACCTTC | CASSQGITYGYTF | TRBJ1-2 | NA | TRBV4-3 | NA
TGCAGCGTGACAGGGGCCCTTCCCGGCGAGCAGTACTTC | CSVTGALPGEQYF | TRBJ2-7 | NA | TRBV29-1 | TRBD1
TGTGCCAGCATGTCTGGGGGTGAGCAGTTCTTC | CASMSGGEQFF | TRBJ2-1 | once | TRBV2 | NA
TGTGCCAGCAGCTTAGCGTTGCGGGGGGATGGTGGCTACACCTTC | CASSLALRGDGGYTF | TRBJ1-2 | NA | TRBV7-9 | NA
TGTGCCAGCAGCTCCGAGCCCCCCTCTTCCTACGAGCAGTACTTC | CASSSEPPSSYEQYF | TRBJ2-7 | NA | TRBV7-2 | NA
TGTGCCAGCAGCCGGAACAGGAACACTGAAGCTTTCTTT | CASSRNRNTEAFF | TRBJ1-1 | NA | TRBV14 | NA
TGTGCCAGCAGCTTAGTAGGTCAGGGCCCTAGCGAGCAGTACTTC | CASSLVGQGPSEQYF | TRBJ2-7 | NA | TRBV7-2 | NA
TGTGCCAGCAGCTTATACTCGACAGGACCCACCGGGGAGCTGTTTTTT | CASSLYSTGPTGELFF | TRBJ2-2 | NA | TRBV7-2 | NA
TGTGCCAGCAGCCGATCACACGGGCCAGGGAGGATCACCGGGGAGCTGTTTTTT | CASSRSHGPGRITGELFF | TRBJ2-2 | NA | TRBV7-2 | NA
TGCGCCAGCAGCTTAAGACAGGGGCCGGGGGGTGAGCAGTTCTTC | CASSLRQGPGGEQFF | TRBJ2-1 | few | TRBV5-1 | NA
TGCGCCAGCAGCCAAGATCCGGGTTTCGGTAGGAATTTT | CASSQDPGFGRNF | TRBJ2-3 | NA | TRBV4-3 | NA
TGTGCCAGCAGCCCAGGTCTCGGTTCACCTCTCCACTTT | CASSPGLGSPLHF | TRBJ1-6 | NA | TRBV6-5 | NA
TGTGCCAGCAGCACGTGGGATTCACCCCTCCACTTT | CASSTWDSPLHF | TRBJ1-6 | NA | TRBV11-2 | NA
TGCGCCAGCAGCCAAGATCAACAGACCCTTAACTATGGCTACACCTTC | CASSQDQQTLNYGYTF | TRBJ1-2 | NA | TRBV4-3 | NA
TGTGCCAGCAGTGAGGAAAGGGTCGGTTCACCCCTCCACTTT | CASSEERVGSPLHF | TRBJ1-6 | few | TRBV2 | NA
TGCGCCAGCAGCCAAGGGGACAAAATCACAGATACGCAGTATTTT | CASSQGDKITDTQYF | TRBJ2-3 | NA | TRBV4-3 | NA